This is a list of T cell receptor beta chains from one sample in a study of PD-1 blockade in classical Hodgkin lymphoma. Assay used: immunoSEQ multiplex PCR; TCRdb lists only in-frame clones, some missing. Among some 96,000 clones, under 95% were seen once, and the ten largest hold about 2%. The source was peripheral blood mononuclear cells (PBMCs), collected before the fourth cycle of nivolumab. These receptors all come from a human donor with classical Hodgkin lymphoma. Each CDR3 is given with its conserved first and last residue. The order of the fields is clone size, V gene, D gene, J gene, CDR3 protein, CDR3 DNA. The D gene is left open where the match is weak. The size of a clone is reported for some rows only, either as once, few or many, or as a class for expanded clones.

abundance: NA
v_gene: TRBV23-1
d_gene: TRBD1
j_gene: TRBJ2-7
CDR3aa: CASSHPTPGQVSYEQYF
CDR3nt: TGCGCCAGCAGTCACCCGACTCCGGGACAGGTATCCTACGAGCAGTACTTC

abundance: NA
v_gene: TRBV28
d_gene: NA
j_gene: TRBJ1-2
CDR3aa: CATLLDSYGYTF
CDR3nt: TGTGCCACCCTTTTAGACAGCTATGGCTACACCTTC

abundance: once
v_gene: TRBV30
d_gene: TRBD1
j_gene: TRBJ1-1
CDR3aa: CAWKGQMNTEAFF
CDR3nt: TGTGCCTGGAAGGGACAGATGAACACTGAAGCTTTCTTT

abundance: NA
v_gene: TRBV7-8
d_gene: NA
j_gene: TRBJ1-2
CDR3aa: CASSLGAGESFYGYTF
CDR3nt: TGTGCCAGCAGCTTAGGAGCCGGGGAGAGCTTTTATGGCTACACCTTC

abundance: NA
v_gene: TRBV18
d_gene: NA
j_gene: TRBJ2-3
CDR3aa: CASSPNQRGTDTQYF
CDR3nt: TGTGCCAGCTCACCCAACCAGCGGGGCACAGATACGCAGTATTTT

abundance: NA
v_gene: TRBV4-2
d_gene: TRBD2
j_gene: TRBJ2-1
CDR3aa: CASSQESGRALSEQFF
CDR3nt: TGTGCCAGCAGCCAAGAAAGCGGGAGGGCCCTGAGTGAGCAGTTCTTC

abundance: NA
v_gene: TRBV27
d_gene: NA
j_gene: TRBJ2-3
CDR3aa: CASSSRPYTDTQYF
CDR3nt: TGTGCCAGCAGTTCCAGGCCTTACACAGATACGCAGTATTTT

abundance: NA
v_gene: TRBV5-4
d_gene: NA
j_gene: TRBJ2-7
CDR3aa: CASSLVGLSSYEQYF
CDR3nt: TGTGCCAGCAGCTTGGTCGGGCTAAGCTCCTACGAGCAGTACTTC

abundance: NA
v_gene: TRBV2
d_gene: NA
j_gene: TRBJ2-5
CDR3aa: CASSEVRGETQYF
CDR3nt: TGTGCCAGCAGTGAAGTTAGGGGAGAGACCCAGTACTTC

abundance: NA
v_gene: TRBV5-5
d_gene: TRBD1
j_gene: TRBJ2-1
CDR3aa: CASSLAPRDRGYNEQFF
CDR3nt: TGTGCCAGCAGCTTGGCCCCGCGGGACAGGGGTTACAATGAGCAGTTCTTC

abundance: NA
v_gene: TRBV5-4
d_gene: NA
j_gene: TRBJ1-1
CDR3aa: CASSFSQNTEAFF
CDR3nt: TGTGCCAGCAGCTTTTCTCAGAACACTGAAGCTTTCTTT

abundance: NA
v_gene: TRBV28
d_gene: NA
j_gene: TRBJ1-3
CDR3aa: CATLTGGDSGNTIYF
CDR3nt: TGTGCCACCCTGACGGGGGGAGACTCTGGAAACACCATATATTTT

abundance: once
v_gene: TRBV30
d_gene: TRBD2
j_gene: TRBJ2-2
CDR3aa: CAWRRWGGYGELFF
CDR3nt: TGTGCCTGGAGGCGGTGGGGGGGTTATGGGGAGCTGTTTTTT

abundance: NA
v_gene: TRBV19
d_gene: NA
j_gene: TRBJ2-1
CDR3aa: CASSLPGARGKEQFF
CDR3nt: TGTGCCAGTAGCCTACCCGGGGCTAGGGGAAAGGAGCAGTTCTTC

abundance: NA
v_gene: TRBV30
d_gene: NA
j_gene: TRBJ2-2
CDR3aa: CAWSVNIGELFF
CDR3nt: TGTGCCTGGAGTGTAAATATCGGGGAGCTGTTTTTT

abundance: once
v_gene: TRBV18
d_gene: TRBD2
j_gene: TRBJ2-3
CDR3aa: CASSLKPGLADTDTQYF
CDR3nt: TGTGCCAGCTCACTTAAGCCGGGACTAGCGGATACAGATACGCAGTATTTT

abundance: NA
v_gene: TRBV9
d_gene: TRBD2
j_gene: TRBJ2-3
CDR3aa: CASSVDGGSTDTQYF
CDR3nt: TGTGCCAGCAGCGTAGACGGGGGGTCCACAGATACGCAGTATTTT

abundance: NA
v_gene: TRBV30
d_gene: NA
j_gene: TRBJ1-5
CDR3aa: CAWRKQGAQAQHF
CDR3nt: TGTGCCTGGAGGAAACAGGGAGCCCAGGCCCAGCATTTC

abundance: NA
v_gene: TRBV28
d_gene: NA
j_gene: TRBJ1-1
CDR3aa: CAVMNTEAFF
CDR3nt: TGTGCGGTTATGAACACTGAAGCTTTCTTT

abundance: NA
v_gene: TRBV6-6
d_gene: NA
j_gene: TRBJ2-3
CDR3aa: CASSTYTIQGTDTQYF
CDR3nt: TGTGCCAGCAGCACCTACACTATTCAAGGCACAGATACGCAGTATTTT

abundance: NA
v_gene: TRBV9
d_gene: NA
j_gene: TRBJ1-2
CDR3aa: CASSGDRILYGYTF
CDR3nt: TGTGCCAGCAGCGGGGATAGGATACTCTATGGCTACACCTTC

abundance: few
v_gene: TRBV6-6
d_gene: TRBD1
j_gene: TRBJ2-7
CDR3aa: CASSNPGQAYYEQYF
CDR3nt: TGTGCCAGCAGCAACCCGGGACAGGCGTATTACGAGCAGTACTTC

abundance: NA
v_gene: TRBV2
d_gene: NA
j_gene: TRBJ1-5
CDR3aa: CASSGRGGQPQHF
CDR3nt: TGTGCCAGCAGTGGAAGGGGAGGTCAGCCCCAGCATTTT

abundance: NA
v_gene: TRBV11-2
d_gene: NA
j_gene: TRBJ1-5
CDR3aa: CASSLSGPQHF
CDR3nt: TGTGCCAGCAGCTTAAGTGGGCCCCAGCATTTT

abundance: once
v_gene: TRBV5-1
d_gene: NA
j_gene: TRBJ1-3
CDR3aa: CASSLEQAAGNTIYF
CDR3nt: TGCGCCAGCAGCTTGGAACAGGCCGCTGGAAACACCATATATTTT